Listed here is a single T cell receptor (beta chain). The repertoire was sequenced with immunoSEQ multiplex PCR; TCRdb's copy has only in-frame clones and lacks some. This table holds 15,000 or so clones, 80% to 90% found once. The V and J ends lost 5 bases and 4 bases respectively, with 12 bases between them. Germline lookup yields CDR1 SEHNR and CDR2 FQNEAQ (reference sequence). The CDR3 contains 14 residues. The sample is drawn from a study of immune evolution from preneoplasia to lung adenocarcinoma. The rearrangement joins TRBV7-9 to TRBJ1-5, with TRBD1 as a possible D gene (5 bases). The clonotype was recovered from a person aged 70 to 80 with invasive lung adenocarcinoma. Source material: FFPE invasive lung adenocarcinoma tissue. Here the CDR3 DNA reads TGTGCCAGCAGCCTGGCAGGGATTAATCAGCCCCAGCATTTT. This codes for CASSLAGINQPQHF.